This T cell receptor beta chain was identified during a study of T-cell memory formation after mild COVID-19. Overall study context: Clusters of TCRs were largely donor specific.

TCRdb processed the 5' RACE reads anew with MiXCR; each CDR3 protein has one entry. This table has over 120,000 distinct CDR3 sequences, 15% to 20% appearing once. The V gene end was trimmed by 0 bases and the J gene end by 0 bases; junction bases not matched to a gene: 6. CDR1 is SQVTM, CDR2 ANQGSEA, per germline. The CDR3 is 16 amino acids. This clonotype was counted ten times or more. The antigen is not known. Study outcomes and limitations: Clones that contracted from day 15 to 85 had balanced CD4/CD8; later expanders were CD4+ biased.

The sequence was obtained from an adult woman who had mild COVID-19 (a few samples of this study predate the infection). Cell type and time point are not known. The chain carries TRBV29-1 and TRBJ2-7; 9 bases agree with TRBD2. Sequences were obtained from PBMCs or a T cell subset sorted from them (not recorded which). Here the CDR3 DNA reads TGCAGCGTTGAAGAGGTGCGCGGGGGGGACTCCTACGAGCAGTACTTC. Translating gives CSVEEVRGGDSYEQYF.